Below are 16 T cell receptor beta chains sequenced from a single sample in a study of blood T cell repertoires in COVID-19. Libraries were prepared by immunoSEQ multiplex PCR; TCRdb keeps only in-frame clonotypes and omits some of them. The data show roughly 230,000 clones, roughly 84% seen once. The sequenced material came from peripheral blood. Every receptor here comes from an elderly woman with acute or convalescent COVID-19.

This clone was seen only a few times. The V and J genes are TRBV7-3 and TRBJ1-1, with D unclear. Germline CDR1 and CDR2: SGHTA and FQGTGA. The CDR3 runs 12 residues. V shed 4 bases and J shed 3 bases, with 6 bases lying between them. The CDR3 region is CASSSRDTEAFF. CDR3 nucleotides: TGTGCCAGCAGCTCACGGGACACTGAAGCTTTCTTT.

The chain carries TRBV5-1 and TRBJ2-7, with 9 bases that match TRBD2. Looked up from germline, CDR1 is SGHRS and CDR2 is YFSETQ. V lost 3 bases to trimming and J lost 10 bases; unmatched junction nucleotides: 17. The CDR3 runs to 16 residues. The CDR3 loop is CASSSGLALSPTSQYF. CDR3 bases: TGCGCCAGCAGCTCGGGACTAGCCCTATCTCCTACGAGTCAGTACTTC. Combining the CDR3 with reference TRBV5-1 and TRBJ2-7 gives the whole variable domain KAGVTQTPRYLIKTRGQQVTLSCSPISGHRSVSWYQQTPGQGLQFLFEYFSETQRNKGNFPGRFSGRQFSNSRSEMNVSTLELGDSALYLCASSSGLALSPTSQYFGPGTRLTVT.

The chain recombines TRBV4-3 with TRBJ1-2, with TRBD1 as a possible D gene (6 bases). The V end lost 0 bases, the J end lost 8 bases, and 13 bases lay between the germline ends. Germline-derived CDR1 and CDR2 are LGHNA and YSLEER. This CDR3 contains 14 residues. The CDR3 DNA reads as TGCGCCAGCAGCCAAGATAACAGGGAAGGCGGCTACACCTTC. Translation gives CASSQDNREGGYTF.

The chain recombines TRBV3-1 (or the pseudogene TRBV3-2) with TRBJ1-1; D ambiguous. V was shortened by 2 bases and J by 10 bases, with 11 bases between the two germline ends. The CDR3 loop spans 12 amino acids. Germline CDR1 reads LGHDT; CDR2 reads YNNKEL (reference sequence). The CDR3 loop is CASSQPAGGAFF. CDR3 coding DNA: TGTGCCAGCAGCCAACCAGCGGGCGGAGCTTTCTTT.

The J gene is TRBJ1-6, the V gene TRBV28; the D is unclear. The germline V and J ends were trimmed by 6 bases and 6 bases, with 18 bases remaining between them. The CDR3 runs to 16 residues. Germline V gene sequence: CDR1 MDHEN, CDR2 SYDVKM. This CDR3 reads CASSQPPPTINSPLHF. The CDR3 DNA is TGTGCCAGCAGCCAGCCCCCCCCGACAATTAATTCACCCCTCCACTTT.

The V gene is TRBV19, the J gene TRBJ2-3; 8 nucleotides line up with TRBD2. Per the germline V gene, CDR1 is LNHDA and CDR2 is SQIVND (reference sequence). The junction had 11 bases not matched to a gene; V was cut back by 9 bases and J by 3 bases. This CDR3 is 15 amino acids long. The DNA of the CDR3 is TGTGCCAGCGGTCAGTCGGGGGGGGGAACAGATACGCAGTATTTT. As protein: CASGQSGGGTDTQYF.

The chain recombines TRBV10-2 with TRBJ2-5; perhaps TRBD1 as D (5 bases). Trimming shortened V by 6 bases and J by 3 bases, and 14 bases separated the two germline ends. Germline CDR1 is WSHSY and CDR2 is SAAADI. The length of the CDR3 is 14 residues. DNA of the CDR3: TGCGCCAGCAGATCGACAGCAACGAAAGAGACCCAGTACTTC. The encoded protein is CASRSTATKETQYF.

V and J are TRBV12-3 or TRBV12-4 and TRBJ1-2, with D uncertain. V lost 1 base, J lost 6 bases, and 6 bases lay in between. This CDR3 comprises 12 residues. The CDR3 DNA is TGTGCCAGCAGTTTAGTTAAGCATGGCTACACCTTC. This encodes CASSLVKHGYTF.

The V and J genes are TRBV6-6 and TRBJ1-1; TRBD1 agrees at 10 bases. The CDR3 is made up of 15 amino acids. Unmatched junction bases numbered 5, after V lost 4 bases and J lost 3 bases. The germline CDR1 and CDR2 sequences are MNHNY and SVGAGI (reference sequence). CDR3 in amino acids: CASSSFGQGDTEAFF. In DNA, the CDR3 is TGTGCCAGCAGTTCCTTCGGACAGGGGGACACTGAAGCTTTCTTT.

The chain couples TRBV11-3 to TRBJ2-3; a weak D match, TRBD1 (5 bases). The V and J ends lost 4 bases and 4 bases respectively, with 12 bases between them. The germline V gene has CDR1 SGHNT and CDR2 YENEEA. This CDR3 comprises 14 residues. CDR3 sequence: CASSSRAGSDTQYF. In nucleotides, the CDR3 is TGTGCCAGCAGCTCCAGGGCAGGGTCAGATACGCAGTATTTT.

This clone appeared a few times. The chain uses TRBV11-3 and TRBJ1-2; 9 bases match TRBD1. Germline CDR1 SGHNT, CDR2 YENEEA. Germline trimming cut 6 bases from V and 3 bases from J; bases unmatched to any gene: 17. The CDR3 is made up of 18 amino acids. CDR3 bases: TGTGCCAGCAGGGCGATGGGGGACAGGGAGTCCCCCCACTATGGCTACACCTTC. Residues: CASRAMGDRESPHYGYTF.

On this clone: A much larger clone is a single base away; this may be a read error. The chain links TRBV11-2 to TRBJ1-2, with 9 bases aligning to TRBD1. The germline gives CDR1 SGHAT, CDR2 FQNNGV. The CDR3 contains 13 residues. Trimming at V came to 5 bases and at J to 5 bases, leaving 3 bases not matched to a gene. The CDR3 sequence: CASSPTGGYGYTF. The CDR3 DNA reads TGTGCCAGCAGCCCGACAGGGGGATATGGCTACACCTTC.

The chain employs TRBV7-8 and TRBJ1-6; tentatively, D is TRBD1 (6 bases). Germline CDR1 and CDR2: SGHVS and FQNEAQ. The CDR3 spans 15 residues. V lost 2 bases, J lost 6 bases, and 11 bases lay in between. CDR3 nucleotides: TGTGCCAGCAGCTTAAGTGCGGGGGCTAATTCACCCCTCCACTTT. Amino acid sequence: CASSLSAGANSPLHF.

This clone was detected a few times. The chain uses TRBV28 and TRBJ1-2, with a possible D match to TRBD1 (5 bases). CDR1 and CDR2 (germline): MDHEN, SYDVKM. The CDR3 has 14 residues. V dropped 2 bases and J dropped 6 bases, with 13 bases sitting between them. This CDR3 reads CASSLAARAHGYTF. The DNA of the CDR3 is TGTGCCAGCAGTTTAGCGGCCAGGGCCCATGGCTACACCTTC.

The gene calls are TRBV3-1 (or the pseudogene TRBV3-2) and TRBJ2-3; 8 bases match TRBD2. The CDR3 is made up of 17 amino acids. CDR1 is LGHDT and CDR2 is YNNKEL in the germline V gene (reference sequence). V shed 0 bases, J shed 2 bases, and the junction held 7 bases outside the gene matches. The CDR3 reads CASSQEVAGGLTDTQYF. The DNA of the CDR3 is TGTGCCAGCAGCCAAGAGGTGGCGGGGGGCCTCACAGATACGCAGTATTTT.

The gene calls are TRBV3-1 (or the pseudogene TRBV3-2) and TRBJ2-7; D perhaps matches TRBD2 (5 bases). Per germline, CDR1 LGHDT and CDR2 YNNKEL (reference sequence). Trimming removed 3 bases at V and 6 bases at J, with 9 bases between. The CDR3 sequence is 12 residues long. CDR3 protein: CASSHPGSEQYF. The CDR3, as DNA: TGTGCCAGCAGCCACCCGGGGAGCGAGCAGTACTTC.